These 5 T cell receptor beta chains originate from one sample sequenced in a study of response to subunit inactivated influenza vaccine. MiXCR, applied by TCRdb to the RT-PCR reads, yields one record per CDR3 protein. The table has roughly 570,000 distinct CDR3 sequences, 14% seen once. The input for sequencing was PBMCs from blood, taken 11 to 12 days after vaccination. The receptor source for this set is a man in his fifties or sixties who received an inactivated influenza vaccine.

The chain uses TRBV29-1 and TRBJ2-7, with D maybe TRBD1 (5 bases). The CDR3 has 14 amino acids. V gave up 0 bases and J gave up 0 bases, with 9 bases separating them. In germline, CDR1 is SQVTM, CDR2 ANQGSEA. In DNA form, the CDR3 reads TGCAGCGTTGAAGAGGCAGGGTTCTCCTACGAGCAGTACTTC. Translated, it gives CSVEEAGFSYEQYF.

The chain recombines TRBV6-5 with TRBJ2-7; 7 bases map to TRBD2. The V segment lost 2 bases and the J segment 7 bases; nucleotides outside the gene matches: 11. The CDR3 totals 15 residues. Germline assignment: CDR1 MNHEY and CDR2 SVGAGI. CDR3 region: CASSYGGLSGGEQYF. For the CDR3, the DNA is TGTGCCAGCAGTTACGGCGGACTCTCGGGAGGTGAGCAGTACTTC.

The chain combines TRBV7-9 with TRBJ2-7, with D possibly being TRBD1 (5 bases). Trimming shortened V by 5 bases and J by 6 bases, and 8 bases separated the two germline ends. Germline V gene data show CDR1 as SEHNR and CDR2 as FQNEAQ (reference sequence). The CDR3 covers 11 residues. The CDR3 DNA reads TGTGCCAGCAGCATAGGGGCCGAGCAGTACTTC. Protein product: CASSIGAEQYF.

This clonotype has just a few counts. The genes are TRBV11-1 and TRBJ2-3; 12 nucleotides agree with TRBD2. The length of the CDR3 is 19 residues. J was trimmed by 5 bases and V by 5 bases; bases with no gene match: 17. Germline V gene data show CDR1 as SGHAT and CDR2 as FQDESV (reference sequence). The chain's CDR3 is CASSKLAGGSTHFGDTQYF. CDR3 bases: TGTGCCAGCAGCAAACTAGCGGGGGGCTCAACCCACTTCGGAGATACGCAGTATTTT.

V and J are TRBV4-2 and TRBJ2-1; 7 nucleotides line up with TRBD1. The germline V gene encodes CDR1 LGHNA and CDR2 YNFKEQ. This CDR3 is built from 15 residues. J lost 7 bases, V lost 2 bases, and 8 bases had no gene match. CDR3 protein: CASSQNKGQWNEQFF. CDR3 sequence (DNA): TGTGCCAGCAGCCAAAATAAGGGACAGTGGAATGAGCAGTTCTTC.